This is a list of T cell receptor beta chains from one sample in a study of CD8+ T cells in alopecia areata. Profiled with immunoSEQ multiplex PCR; TCRdb holds only in-frame clones, not every one. There are some 110,000 clones in the sample; about 61% occur only once, and approximately 3% lies in the top ten. The specimen sequenced was CD4+ T cells sorted from blood. These receptor sequences come from a human donor in good health. The CDR3 runs from the conserved cysteine through the conserved F or W. The D gene is left open where the match is weak. Size is stated for part of the rows, as once, few or many counts, or as a class when the clone is expanded.

d_gene,abundance,j_gene,v_gene,CDR3nt,CDR3aa
-,-,TRBJ2-1,TRBV29-1,TGCAGCGTTGATTGGCGAAAGGAACAAGGAAATGAGCAGTTCTTC,CSVDWRKEQGNEQFF
-,-,TRBJ2-5,TRBV29-1,TGCAGCGTCAACGGGCCTAGTCCAGAGACCCAGTACTTC,CSVNGPSPETQYF
TRBD2,few,TRBJ2-3,TRBV11-1,TGTGCCAGCAGCTTAATGCGGACTAGCGGGAGCACAGATACGCAGTATTTT,CASSLMRTSGSTDTQYF
-,-,TRBJ2-5,TRBV5-1,TGCGCCAGCAACCCGGGGGCGAAAGAGACCCAGTACTTC,CASNPGAKETQYF
TRBD2,-,TRBJ2-7,TRBV14,TGTGCCAGCAGCGCCAGACTAGCGATAAACGAGCAGTACTTC,CASSARLAINEQYF
-,few,TRBJ1-5,TRBV29-1,TGCAGCGTTCTATCGGACGGGGGTAAGCCCCAGCATTTT,CSVLSDGGKPQHF
TRBD1,-,TRBJ2-5,TRBV25-1,TGTGCCAGCAGTGATTCGGACAGGGGGCTTCTATCGCAAGAGACCCAGTACTTC,CASSDSDRGLLSQETQYF
-,-,TRBJ2-7,TRBV28,TGTGCCAGCAGTCCCAGGGGTCCCTCGACCTACGAGCAGTACTTC,CASSPRGPSTYEQYF
TRBD2,-,TRBJ2-1,TRBV29-1,TGCAGCGTTGAAGGTGGGAGCAAGCGGGGGGCCTCCTACAATGAGCAGTTCTTC,CSVEGGSKRGASYNEQFF
-,-,TRBJ1-1,TRBV5-4,TGTGCCAGCAGCTCGGGGACAAGAGGGACTGAAGCTTTCTTT,CASSSGTRGTEAFF
-,-,TRBJ1-5,TRBV27,TGTGCCAGCAGTCACCCCCCGCAGGGGTTGGTGTGGGGCAATCAGCCCCAGCATTTT,CASSHPPQGLVWGNQPQHF
-,-,TRBJ1-3,TRBV5-1,TGCGCCAGCAGCTTGGATGGCAGCTCTGGAAACACCATATATTTT,CASSLDGSSGNTIYF
-,-,TRBJ1-1,TRBV2,TGTGCCAGCAGTGAAGAGTTGAACACTGAAGCTTTCTTT,CASSEELNTEAFF
TRBD2,-,TRBJ2-3,TRBV9,TGTGCCAGCAGCGTAAGACTAGCGGGGGTAGATACGCAGTATTTT,CASSVRLAGVDTQYF
TRBD1,-,TRBJ2-5,TRBV30,TGTGCCTGGGGACAGGTTCAAGAGACCCAGTACTTC,CAWGQVQETQYF
-,-,TRBJ1-1,TRBV29-1,TGCAGCGTTGAAAGGCAGCTGAACACTGAAGCTTTCTTT,CSVERQLNTEAFF
-,-,TRBJ2-5,TRBV25-1,TGTGCCAGCAGTTACCCAGGACAGCAAGAGACCCAGTACTTC,CASSYPGQQETQYF
-,-,TRBJ2-3,TRBV7-2,TGTGCCAGCAGCCAGTACACAGATACGCAGTATTTT,CASSQYTDTQYF
-,-,TRBJ2-1,TRBV10-3,TGTGCCATCAGGGCCATCAGTGAGGCGGACGGTGAGCAGTTCTTC,CAIRAISEADGEQFF
TRBD2,few,TRBJ2-1,TRBV6-5,TGTGCCAGCAGTTACGGGTCTAGCGGGGGACCCTATGAGCAGTTCTTC,CASSYGSSGGPYEQFF
TRBD2,few,TRBJ2-2,TRBV23-1,TGCGCCAGCAGTCCACCGGGACTAGCGGGGGCTGAAAGCGCCGGGGAGCTGTTTTTT,CASSPPGLAGAESAGELFF
-,-,TRBJ2-1,TRBV10-2,TGCGCCAGCAGGTCCCAATCAGACGGATACAATGAGCAGTTCTTC,CASRSQSDGYNEQFF
-,-,TRBJ2-5,TRBV15,TGTGCCACCAGTCCGATAGCGAGTCGGGAGACCCAGTACTTC,CATSPIASRETQYF
-,-,TRBJ2-7,TRBV4-1,TGCGCCAGCAGCCAAGGCCAGCAGGTAACTCACGAGCAGTACTTC,CASSQGQQVTHEQYF
-,few,TRBJ2-1,TRBV2,TGTGCCAGCAGTGTAAAAGGCGAGCAGTTCTTC,CASSVKGEQFF
-,-,TRBJ2-1,TRBV27,TGTGCCAGCAGTTTACGGCTAACCCGGGTAAATGAGCAGTTCTTC,CASSLRLTRVNEQFF
-,few,TRBJ2-5,TRBV7-7,TGTGCCAGCAGCGGAGAGGGGGAGACCCAGTACTTC,CASSGEGETQYF
TRBD1,-,TRBJ2-7,TRBV5-6,TGTGCCAGCAGCTTGCGACAGGGGGGCTACGAGCAGTACTTC,CASSLRQGGYEQYF
TRBD1,-,TRBJ1-3,TRBV5-1,TGCGCCAGCAGCTCCCAGGGGGCAGGGGGAAACACCATATATTTT,CASSSQGAGGNTIYF
-,-,TRBJ2-2,TRBV11-2,TGTGCCAGCAGCTCAGACCGGACCGGGGAGCTGTTTTTT,CASSSDRTGELFF
-,-,TRBJ2-4,TRBV7-2,TGTGCCAGCAGCTTAGGCTCCAGGGTGGGGGCCAAAAACATTCAGTACTTC,CASSLGSRVGAKNIQYF